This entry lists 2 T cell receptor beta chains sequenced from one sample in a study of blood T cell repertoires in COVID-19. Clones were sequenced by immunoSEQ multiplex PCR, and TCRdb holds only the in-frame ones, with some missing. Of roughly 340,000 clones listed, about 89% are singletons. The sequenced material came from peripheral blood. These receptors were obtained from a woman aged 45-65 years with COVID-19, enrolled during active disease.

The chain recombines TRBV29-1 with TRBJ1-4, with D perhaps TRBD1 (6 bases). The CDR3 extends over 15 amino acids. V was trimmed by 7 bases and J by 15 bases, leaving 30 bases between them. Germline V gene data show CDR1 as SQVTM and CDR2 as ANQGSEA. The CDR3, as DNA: TGCAGCGCTCGGACAGAATACTCCCGCCGAGAAAACTTGTTTTTT. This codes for CSARTEYSRRENLFF.

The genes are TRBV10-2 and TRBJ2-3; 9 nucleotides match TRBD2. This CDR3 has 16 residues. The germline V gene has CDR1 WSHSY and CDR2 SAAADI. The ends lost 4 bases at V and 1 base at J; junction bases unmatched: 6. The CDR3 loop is CASSGGLASGTDTQYF. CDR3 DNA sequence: TGCGCCAGCAGTGGGGGACTAGCTTCTGGCACAGATACGCAGTATTTT.